These 10 T cell receptor beta chains came from one sample sequenced in a study of OX40 agonist ivuxolimab in advanced cancers. Produced via immunoSEQ multiplex PCR; TCRdb's table is partial and in-frame only. The sample consists of about 19,000 clones, around 80% of them appearing once. Here the sequenced sample was CD4+ or CD8+ T cells sorted from blood, taken in a trial of the OX40 agonist ivuxolimab. The source is an adult with an advanced solid tumor such as melanoma, head and neck, liver or kidney cancer.

The CDR3 sequence is CASSEEAGAYNEQFF. CDR3 DNA sequence: TGCGCCAGCAGTGAGGAAGCGGGGGCGTACAATGAGCAGTTCTTC. This chain joins TRBV10-1 and TRBJ2-1; 8 bases match TRBD2. Germline trimming cut 2 bases from V and 4 bases from J; bases unmatched to any gene: 4. There are 15 residues in the CDR3. Germline V gene data show CDR1 as WNHNN and CDR2 as SYGVQD (reference sequence).

This clone was detected a few times. The chain links TRBV10-3 to TRBJ1-1, with D possibly being TRBD1 (5 bases). The CDR3 sequence is 13 residues long. From germline, CDR1 is ENHRY and CDR2 SYGVKD. V lost 7 bases to trimming and J lost 4 bases, with 13 bases between them. CDR3 loop: CAITRGGGTEAFF. CDR3 nucleotides: TGTGCCATCACTCGGGGCGGTGGCACTGAAGCTTTCTTT.

The chain is built from TRBV27 and TRBJ2-7; D unresolved. The CDR3 extends over 13 amino acids. CDR1 is MNHEY, CDR2 SMNVEV, per germline (reference sequence). Trimming removed 3 bases at V and 7 bases at J, with 13 bases between. The CDR3: CASSFGSVHEQYF. Written as DNA, the CDR3 is TGTGCCAGCAGTTTCGGTTCGGTGCATGAGCAGTACTTC.

The chain uses TRBV7-9 and TRBJ1-1, with D hard to call. Trimming cost V 5 bases and J 0 bases, with 19 bases left between them. Germline values: CDR1 SEHNR, CDR2 FQNEAQ (reference sequence). The CDR3 sequence is 17 residues long. The CDR3 coding sequence is TGTGCCAGCAGCCCCCCTCCCTCCTTGGCCATGAACACTGAAGCTTTCTTT. The encoded protein is CASSPPPSLAMNTEAFF.

This CDR3 is CASSPGTDNYGYTF. CDR3 sequence (DNA): TGTGCCAGCAGTCCCGGGACAGATAACTATGGCTACACCTTC. The chain combines TRBV28 with TRBJ1-2; 7 bases are a match to TRBD1. V lost 5 bases to trimming and J lost 1 base; unmatched junction nucleotides: 4. Germline CDR1 MDHEN, CDR2 SYDVKM. CDR3 length equals 14 residues.

The chain uses TRBV4-1 and TRBJ1-3; unclear D gene. The CDR3 consists of 15 residues. CDR1 MGHRA and CDR2 YSYEKL come from the germline V gene. The V end was cut by 0 bases, the J end by 0 bases, with 6 bases between. The DNA for the CDR3 is TGCGCCAGCAGCCAAGAAACCCGCTCTGGAAACACCATATATTTT. Protein sequence: CASSQETRSGNTIYF.

This chain uses TRBV5-8 with TRBJ1-6; D is perhaps TRBD1 (5 bases). Trimming removed 6 bases at V and 7 bases at J, with 14 bases between. The CDR3 has 14 amino acids. Germline CDR1 is SGHTS and CDR2 is YDEGEE. For the CDR3, the DNA is TGTGCCAGCACGTGGGGGACTGCGAATTCACCCCTCCACTTT. Protein: CASTWGTANSPLHF.

The V gene is TRBV19, the J gene TRBJ1-1; 12 nucleotides agree with TRBD1. This CDR3 has 16 amino acids. Germline-derived CDR1 and CDR2 are LNHDA and SQIVND (reference sequence). The J segment lost 1 base and the V segment lost 7 bases, leaving 7 bases of the junction unmatched. This chain's CDR3 is CASIYRDRGRNTEAFF. The CDR3 DNA reads as TGTGCCAGTATTTACCGGGACAGGGGGCGGAACACTGAAGCTTTCTTT. Filled out from reference TRBV19 and TRBJ1-1, the complete variable domain reads DGGITQSPKYLFRKEGQNVTLSCEQNLNHDAMYWYRQDPGQGLRLIYYSQIVNDFQKGDIAEGYSVSREKKESFPLTVTSAQKNPTAFYLCASIYRDRGRNTEAFFGQGTRLTVV.

The rearrangement joins TRBV9 to TRBJ1-2; D call uncertain. The CDR3 extends over 12 amino acids. Per the germline V gene, CDR1 is SGDLS and CDR2 is YYNGEE. Deletions cut 3 bases from V and 0 bases from J, with 3 bases between. The CDR3 loop reads CASSGPNYGYTF. CDR3 DNA sequence: TGTGCCAGCAGCGGTCCTAACTATGGCTACACCTTC.

The rearrangement links TRBV5-3 to TRBJ2-3; D ambiguous. TRBV5-3 belongs to the ORF category, with a function that is uncertain. The CDR3 length is 15 residues. The V and J ends lost 3 bases and 1 base respectively, with 12 bases between them. CDR3 region: CARSSVSRGTDTQYF. CDR3 nucleotide sequence: TGTGCCAGAAGCTCCGTAAGTAGGGGCACAGATACGCAGTATTTT.